This entry lists 28 T cell receptor beta chains sequenced from one sample in a study of cytomegalovirus exposure and HLA in healthy donors. The data were produced by immunoSEQ multiplex PCR, yet TCRdb's version contains in-frame clones alone and is incomplete. The sample carries about 330,000 clones, about 90% recorded once. The specimen sequenced was PBMCs. All receptors come from a woman in her twenties or thirties in good health and CMV-seropositive.

The chain is built from TRBV28 and TRBJ2-7, with 8 bases fitting TRBD1. J was trimmed by 1 base and V by 3 bases; bases with no gene match: 5. The CDR3 totals 15 residues. The germline CDR1 and CDR2 sequences are MDHEN and SYDVKM. The CDR3 reads CASSFAGGVSYEQYF. The CDR3 DNA is TGTGCCAGCAGTTTCGCAGGGGGCGTTTCCTACGAGCAGTACTTC.

This clone has just a few counts. The rearrangement uses TRBV4-2 and TRBJ2-1; no clear D gene. Germline CDR1 reads LGHNA; CDR2 reads YNFKEQ. There are 13 residues in the CDR3. The ends were cut back, 4 bases at V and 6 bases at J, with 10 bases in the middle. Here the CDR3 reads CASSPKGINEQFF. CDR3 DNA: TGTGCCAGCAGCCCGAAAGGTATCAATGAGCAGTTCTTC.

The gene calls are TRBV27 and TRBJ2-5; TRBD2 matches 14 bases. Germline V gene sequence: CDR1 MNHEY, CDR2 SMNVEV (reference sequence). The CDR3 loop spans 16 amino acids. The V segment lost 2 bases and the J segment 2 bases; nucleotides outside the gene matches: 1. DNA of the CDR3: TGTGCCAGCAGTTTAAGGACTAGCGGGGGGCAAGAGACCCAGTACTTC. This codes for CASSLRTSGGQETQYF.

The chain employs TRBV7-9 and TRBJ1-2; TRBD1 agrees at 7 bases. V lost 6 bases, J lost 3 bases, and 7 bases stayed unmatched. The CDR3 covers 14 residues. Germline V CDR1 and CDR2: SEHNR, FQNEAQ (reference sequence). CDR3 nucleotides: TGTGCCAGCAGGCCACAGGGGTACGACTATGGCTACACCTTC. Encoded protein: CASRPQGYDYGYTF.

The chain employs TRBV7-9 and TRBJ2-1; D uncertain. V was clipped by 1 base and J by 6 bases, with 10 bases between them. The CDR3 has 14 amino acids. Per germline, CDR1 SEHNR and CDR2 FQNEAQ (reference sequence). The CDR3 protein is CASSLEAGFNEQFF. CDR3 coding DNA: TGTGCCAGCAGCTTAGAGGCAGGATTCAATGAGCAGTTCTTC.

This chain links TRBV6-1 with TRBJ2-7; D is undetermined. From germline, CDR1 is MNHNS and CDR2 SASEGT. The CDR3 runs 12 residues. Trimming removed 3 bases from V and 3 bases from J, with 6 bases in between. Here the CDR3 DNA reads TGTGCCAGCAGTGAGAACCACTACGAGCAGTACTTC. This translates into CASSENHYEQYF.

The gene calls are TRBV7-6 and TRBJ2-2, with D possibly matching TRBD2 (6 bases). V gave up 1 base and J gave up 4 bases, with 19 bases separating them. CDR1 and CDR2 (germline): SGHVS, FNYEAQ. The CDR3 extends over 18 amino acids. The CDR3 protein is CASSLGSTGSGSTGELFF. Here the CDR3 DNA reads TGTGCCAGCAGCTTAGGGTCCACCGGGAGTGGGTCCACCGGGGAGCTGTTTTTT.

CDR3: CASGIQGVNYGYTF. The CDR3 DNA is TGTGCCAGCGGGATACAGGGAGTAAACTATGGCTACACCTTC. This chain links TRBV27 with TRBJ1-2; a weak D match, TRBD1 (6 bases). The germline CDR1 and CDR2 sequences are MNHEY and SMNVEV (reference sequence). V was clipped by 8 bases and J by 2 bases, with 15 bases between them. This CDR3 has 14 amino acids.

This clone appeared a single time. The gene calls are TRBV6-1 and TRBJ1-2, with TRBD1 as a possible D gene (5 bases). Trimming took 1 base from V and 0 from J, leaving 6 bases between them. The CDR3 runs to 14 residues. Germline V gives CDR1 MNHNS, CDR2 SASEGT. The CDR3, as DNA: TGTGCCAGCAGTGAAGGGACAACTAACTATGGCTACACCTTC. Its protein is CASSEGTTNYGYTF.

This chain joins TRBV15 and TRBJ2-3; TRBD1 matches 8 bases. V trimming: 7 bases; J trimming: 2 bases; junction bases outside the gene matches: 11. The CDR3 covers 16 residues. Germline V gives CDR1 LNHNV, CDR2 YYDKDF (reference sequence). CDR3 sequence (DNA): TGTGCCACCATCTCCGGGACAGGTGTCATCACAGATACGCAGTATTTT. It translates to CATISGTGVITDTQYF.

This clone occurred a few times. This sample also contains other DNA sequences that code for the same CDR3. The chain links TRBV7-9 to TRBJ1-2, with a possible D match to TRBD1 (5 bases). Germline values: CDR1 SEHNR, CDR2 FQNEAQ (reference sequence). V lost 4 bases and J 4 bases, leaving 10 bases between the germline ends. CDR3 length: 13 residues. The CDR3 DNA sequence: TGTGCCAGCAGCTCGACCGGGACCTATGGCTACACCTTC. This encodes CASSSTGTYGYTF.

The J gene is TRBJ2-1, the V gene TRBV28, with 7 bases that match TRBD2. Germline V gives CDR1 MDHEN, CDR2 SYDVKM. The V segment lost 5 bases and the J segment 2 bases; nucleotides outside the gene matches: 12. The CDR3 runs to 17 residues. The CDR3, as DNA: TGTGCCAGCAGTCCTGACCCCGGCGGGAGAACCTACAATGAGCAGTTCTTC. Translation: CASSPDPGGRTYNEQFF.

V and J are TRBV28 and TRBJ2-1; D may be TRBD2 (6 bases). Trimming took off 5 bases at V and 7 bases at J, with 15 bases between the two ends. Germline V gene data show CDR1 as MDHEN and CDR2 as SYDVKM. This CDR3 has 14 amino acids. The CDR3 DNA is TGTGCCAGCAGTCCTAGCGCCTACGGGAATGAGCAGTTCTTC. Residues: CASSPSAYGNEQFF.

This sequence joins TRBV6-9 and TRBJ1-5; 7 bases agree with TRBD1. CDR3 length: 14 residues. From germline, CDR1 is MNHGY and CDR2 SVAAGI. V lost 6 bases, J lost 2 bases, and 4 bases stayed unmatched. CDR3 nucleotide sequence: TGTGCCAGCAGGATTACAGGGGGCAATCAGCCCCAGCATTTT. This sequence encodes CASRITGGNQPQHF.

CDR3 DNA sequence: TGTGCCAGCTCACCAATAGGAGCGGACACAGATACGCAGTATTTT. Its translation: CASSPIGADTDTQYF. V is TRBV18 and J is TRBJ2-3; a possible D gene is TRBD2 (5 bases). The CDR3 extends over 15 amino acids. V lost 2 bases to trimming and J lost 2 bases, with 11 bases between them. Germline-derived CDR1 and CDR2 are KGHSH and LQKENI.

This clone appeared a single time. The chain is built from TRBV10-3 and TRBJ2-1; TRBD2 aligns across 7 bases. CDR3 length equals 13 residues. With V trimmed by 9 bases and J by 5 bases, 7 bases remained unmatched. Germline V gene sequence: CDR1 ENHRY, CDR2 SYGVKD. The CDR3 sequence is CAMGRDYNNEQFF. In DNA, the CDR3 is TGTGCCATGGGGCGGGACTACAACAATGAGCAGTTCTTC.

This clone showed up just once. The chain links TRBV5-4 to TRBJ2-1, with 12 bases fitting TRBD2. The CDR3 has 16 amino acids. CDR1 and CDR2 from the germline V gene are SGHNT and YYREEE (reference sequence). The V and J ends lost 1 base and 7 bases, in that order; junction bases with no gene match: 6. The CDR3 DNA follows: TGTGCCAGCAGCTTGCCGACTAGCGGGAGCCGAAATGAGCAGTTCTTC. Protein sequence: CASSLPTSGSRNEQFF.

The chain couples TRBV18 to TRBJ1-1; D is possibly TRBD1 (5 bases). The germline V gene has CDR1 KGHSH and CDR2 LQKENI. V lost 4 bases and J lost 3, with 9 bases in between. The CDR3 has 13 amino acids. The CDR3: CASSLSRDTEAFF. CDR3 nucleotides: TGTGCCAGCTCACTCTCCAGGGACACTGAAGCTTTCTTT.

In this sample, this clone turned up a few times. This sequence joins TRBV11-2 and TRBJ1-6; D possibly corresponds to TRBD1 (6 bases). Germline CDR1 SGHAT, CDR2 FQNNGV. This CDR3 is built from 13 residues. V lost 4 bases to trimming and J lost 8 bases, with 9 bases between them. The CDR3 reads CASSSPGDSPLHF. In nucleotides, the CDR3 is TGTGCCAGCAGCTCTCCAGGGGATTCACCCCTCCACTTT.

This clone was detected only a few times. Here the CDR3 reads CASRPNRDRYSYEQYF. The CDR3 coding sequence is TGTGCCAGCAGGCCCAACCGGGACCGCTACTCCTACGAGCAGTACTTC. The chain employs TRBV2 and TRBJ2-7; either TRBD1 or TRBD2 may supply D (5 bases each). Trimming removed 6 bases from V and 0 bases from J, with 18 bases in between. The germline V gene encodes CDR1 SNHLY and CDR2 FYNNEI. This CDR3 comprises 16 residues.

This clone was recorded only once. This chain uses TRBV29-1 with TRBJ2-1; D remains unclear. This CDR3 region has 13 residues. V was clipped by 3 bases and J by 4 bases, with 10 bases between them. The germline V gene encodes CDR1 SQVTM and CDR2 ANQGSEA. CDR3 region: CSVEGDFYNEQFF. The CDR3 coding sequence is TGCAGCGTTGAGGGCGACTTTTACAATGAGCAGTTCTTC.

The chain uses TRBV27 and TRBJ2-5, with 14 bases aligning to TRBD2. This CDR3 has 15 residues. Trimming took 1 base from V and 11 from J; bases not matched to a gene: 6. Germline CDR1 reads MNHEY; CDR2 reads SMNVEV (reference sequence). CDR3 DNA sequence: TGTGCCAGCAGTTTATTGACTAGCGGGGGGGCAGCACAGTACTTC. This translates into CASSLLTSGGAAQYF.

The chain recombines TRBV5-8 with TRBJ1-2; D gene ambiguous. The V end was cut by 4 bases, the J end by 7 bases, with 14 bases between. The germline CDR1 and CDR2 sequences are SGHTS and YDEGEE. This CDR3 is built from 13 residues. CDR3 sequence: CASSRTVGSGYTF. DNA for the CDR3: TGTGCCAGCAGCAGGACTGTAGGTAGTGGCTACACCTTC.

The V gene is TRBV28, the J gene TRBJ1-5; D gene ambiguous. The CDR3 length is 16 residues. CDR1 is MDHEN and CDR2 is SYDVKM in the germline V gene. Trimming cost V 5 bases and J 2 bases, with 16 bases left between them. CDR3 bases: TGTGCCAGCAGTGCCCCGTCCATGGGAGGCAATCAGCCCCAGCATTTT. Amino acid sequence: CASSAPSMGGNQPQHF.

The count of this clone is one. The J gene is TRBJ2-5, the V gene TRBV28; D is undetermined. Trimming left V 2 bases short and J 0 bases short, with 7 bases between. This CDR3 is built from 14 residues. The V gene's germline CDR1 is MDHEN and CDR2 SYDVKM. CDR3 in amino acids: CASSLRTNQETQYF. DNA of the CDR3: TGTGCCAGCAGTTTACGTACTAACCAAGAGACCCAGTACTTC.

The chain is built from TRBV30 and TRBJ2-4; the match to TRBD2 covers 7 bases. CDR3 length: 16 amino acids. V was clipped by 3 bases and J by 0 bases; unmatched bases: 8. The germline V gene encodes CDR1 GTSNPN and CDR2 SVGIG (reference sequence). This chain's CDR3 is CAWSRGLVLAKNIQYF. The CDR3 bases are TGTGCCTGGAGCCGTGGACTAGTCCTAGCCAAAAACATTCAGTACTTC.

The chain uses TRBV6-5 and TRBJ2-7, with a possible D match to TRBD2 (6 bases). V shed 0 bases and J shed 0 bases, with 12 bases lying between them. Germline V CDR1 and CDR2: MNHEY, SVGAGI. This CDR3 has 16 residues. DNA for the CDR3: TGTGCCAGCAGTTACTCGATCTCCGGGGGCTCCTACGAGCAGTACTTC. Protein product: CASSYSISGGSYEQYF.

J is TRBJ1-2 and V is TRBV6-1; 11 bases map to TRBD1. CDR3 size: 15 residues. From germline, CDR1 is MNHNS and CDR2 SASEGT. V lost 7 bases to trimming and J lost 3 bases; unmatched junction nucleotides: 7. CDR3 amino acids: CASTGGTGGYYGYTF. As DNA, the CDR3 is TGTGCCAGCACGGGCGGGACAGGGGGATACTATGGCTACACCTTC.